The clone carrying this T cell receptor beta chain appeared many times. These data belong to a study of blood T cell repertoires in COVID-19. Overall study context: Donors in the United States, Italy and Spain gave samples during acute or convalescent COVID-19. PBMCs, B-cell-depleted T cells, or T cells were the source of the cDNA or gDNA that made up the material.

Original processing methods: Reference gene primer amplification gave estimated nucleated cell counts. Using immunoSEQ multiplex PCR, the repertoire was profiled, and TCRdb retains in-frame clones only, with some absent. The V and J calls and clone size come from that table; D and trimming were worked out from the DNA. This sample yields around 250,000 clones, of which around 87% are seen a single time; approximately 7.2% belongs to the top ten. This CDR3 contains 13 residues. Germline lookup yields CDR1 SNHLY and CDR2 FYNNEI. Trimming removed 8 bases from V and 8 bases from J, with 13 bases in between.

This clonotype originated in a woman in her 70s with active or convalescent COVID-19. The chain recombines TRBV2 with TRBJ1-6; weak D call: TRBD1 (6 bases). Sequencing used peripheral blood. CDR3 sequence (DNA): TGTGCCAGCTGGCAGGGGACGGATTCACCCCTCCACTTT. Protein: CASWQGTDSPLHF.